This T cell receptor (beta chain) derives from a study of shared clonotypes between healthy human individuals. Study findings and constraints: Rarefaction revealed incomplete sorted-subset sequencing despite large depth.

V lost 3 bases and J lost 10; bases outside the gene matches: 1. The germline CDR1 and CDR2 sequences are SGHRS and YFSETQ. The CDR3 length is 11 residues. To note about this clone: Its cognate antigen is unknown.

Libraries were prepared by immunoSEQ multiplex PCR; TCRdb keeps only in-frame clonotypes and omits some of them. The sample gives 1.6 million or so clones, around 97% of which show up once; roughly 1.2% is in the top ten. V gene TRBV5-1 combines with J gene TRBJ1-1, with TRBD1 identical over 9 bases. This clonotype was obtained from a man aged 30-40 years in good health. Material: naive CD4+ T cells sorted from blood. Regarding subset: CD45RA+ positively selected. The CDR3: CASSSTGGAFF. In nucleotides, the CDR3 is TGCGCCAGCAGCTCGACAGGGGGAGCTTTCTTT.